A single sample is the source of the 14 T cell receptor beta chains below, sequenced in a study of cytomegalovirus exposure and HLA in healthy donors. Primers for the PCR totalled 60 Vbeta and 13 Jbeta. Only in-frame clones appear in the TCRdb table, and some are missing; sequencing was by immunoSEQ multiplex PCR. The sample lists under 110,000 clones, roughly 76% seen once, with about 4% in the top ten. Sequences were obtained from PBMCs. All receptors derive from a man aged 40-49 years in good health and CMV-seronegative.

V usage is TRBV27 and J usage is TRBJ2-4; 7 bases match TRBD1. CDR3 length equals 16 residues. Germline lookup yields CDR1 MNHEY and CDR2 SMNVEV (reference sequence). After removal of 5 bases from V and 1 base from J, the junction contained 8 bases not matched to a gene. The CDR3 reads CASSPWTGDAKNIQYF. The DNA of the CDR3 is TGTGCCAGCAGTCCCTGGACAGGAGACGCCAAAAACATTCAGTACTTC.

This clone came up once. The chain carries TRBV5-1 and TRBJ1-2; D may be TRBD1 (5 bases). Germline values: CDR1 SGHRS, CDR2 YFSETQ. The length of the CDR3 is 13 residues. V lost 0 bases to trimming and J lost 6 bases, with 9 bases between them. The chain's CDR3 is CASSLEGHDGYTF. The CDR3 DNA reads as TGCGCCAGCAGCTTGGAGGGGCACGATGGCTACACCTTC. Full variable domain (rest looked up from reference TRBV5-1 and TRBJ1-2): KAGVTQTPRYLIKTRGQQVTLSCSPISGHRSVSWYQQTPGQGLQFLFEYFSETQRNKGNFPGRFSGRQFSNSRSEMNVSTLELGDSALYLCASSLEGHDGYTFGSGTRLTVV.

The V gene is TRBV4-3, the J gene TRBJ2-1, with 9 bases lining up with TRBD2. CDR1 LGHNA and CDR2 YSLEER come from the germline V gene. J gave up 7 bases and V 1 base, and 8 bases lay outside the gene matches. The CDR3 is made up of 16 amino acids. The CDR3 is CASSQGGAGGWNEQFF. The DNA of the CDR3 is TGCGCCAGCAGCCAAGGTGGAGCGGGGGGTTGGAATGAGCAGTTCTTC.

The J gene is TRBJ2-1, the V gene TRBV5-8, with D tentatively TRBD1 (6 bases). CDR3 size: 16 residues. Germline CDR1 and CDR2: SGHTS and YDEGEE. V was trimmed by 3 bases and J by 1 base, leaving 14 bases between them. The CDR3 bases are TGTGCCAGCAGCTGGCAGGGGTCACTATCCTACAATGAGCAGTTCTTC. It specifies CASSWQGSLSYNEQFF. The whole variable domain, filled in from reference TRBV5-8 and TRBJ2-1, reads EAGVTQSPTHLIKTRGQQATLRCSPISGHTSVYWYQQALGLGLQFLLWYDEGEERNRGNFPPRFSGRQFPNYSSELNVNALELEDSALYLCASSWQGSLSYNEQFFGPGTRLTVL.

In its sample, this clone was seen once. V usage is TRBV7-9 and J usage is TRBJ1-1; 7 nucleotides align to TRBD1. V gave up 4 bases and J gave up 4 bases; unmatched junction bases: 3. Germline V gene sequence: CDR1 SEHNR, CDR2 FQNEAQ (reference sequence). CDR3 length equals 13 residues. CDR3 protein: CASSSTGATEAFF. The CDR3 DNA sequence: TGTGCCAGCAGCTCCACAGGGGCCACTGAAGCTTTCTTT.

This sequence joins TRBV21-1 and TRBJ1-3; the D call TRBD1 from the table was never checked on the DNA. TRBV21-1 has pseudogene status. The CDR3 runs 17 residues. In DNA form, the CDR3 reads TGTGCCAGCAGCAGCGCAAACAGGGGGCCCTCTGGAAACACCATATATTTT. Amino acids: CASSSANRGPSGNTIYF.

The chain joins TRBV28 to TRBJ2-5; 7 bases are shared with TRBD1. V gave up 6 bases and J gave up 5 bases; unmatched junction bases: 6. From germline, CDR1 is MDHEN and CDR2 SYDVKM. The CDR3 is 13 amino acids. CDR3 loop: CASSRTGEETQYF. CDR3 coding DNA: TGTGCCAGCAGCCGCACAGGGGAGGAGACCCAGTACTTC.

The chain employs TRBV18 and TRBJ1-1; TRBD1 matches at 10 bases. Germline CDR1 is KGHSH and CDR2 is LQKENI. This CDR3 contains 16 residues. V was pared by 1 base and J by 5 bases, with 7 bases of the junction left unmatched. The DNA of the CDR3 is TGTGCCAGCTCACCACGGGTTGGACAGGGGGAAACTGAAGCTTTCTTT. Amino acid sequence: CASSPRVGQGETEAFF.

The chain carries TRBV11-2 and TRBJ2-5; a possible D gene is TRBD1 (5 bases). CDR3 length: 15 amino acids. V lost 5 bases, J lost 4 bases, and 17 bases lay in between. Germline loops: CDR1 SGHAT, CDR2 FQNNGV. CDR3 residues: CASSPPLRRGETQYF. The CDR3, as DNA: TGTGCCAGCAGCCCTCCTCTAAGAAGGGGAGAGACCCAGTACTTC.

This clone came up a few times. The CDR3 reads CASSRTAGADTQYF. CDR3 in DNA: TGTGCCAGCAGCCGGACGGCCGGGGCAGATACGCAGTATTTT. The rearrangement links TRBV5-4 to TRBJ2-3, with a tentative D call TRBD2 (5 bases). Germline CDR1 is SGHNT and CDR2 is YYREEE (reference sequence). The CDR3 runs to 14 residues. V lost 4 bases to trimming and J lost 4 bases, with 13 bases between them. Full variable domain (remainder filled in from reference TRBV5-4 and TRBJ2-3): ETGVTQSPTHLIKTRGQQVTLRCSSQSGHNTVSWYQQALGQGPQFIFQYYREEENGRGNFPPRFSGLQFPNYSSELNVNALELDDSALYLCASSRTAGADTQYFGPGTRLTVL.

This clone was detected only a few times. CDR3 nucleotide sequence: TGTGCCAGCAGCTTACCGGGACAGGGGGCGGAAAAACTGTTTTTT. This gives the protein CASSLPGQGAEKLFF. The rearrangement links TRBV7-9 to TRBJ1-4, with TRBD1 matching 12 bases. CDR3 length: 15 amino acids. V trimming: 2 bases; J trimming: 8 bases; junction bases outside the gene matches: 3. Germline values: CDR1 SEHNR, CDR2 FQNEAQ (reference sequence).

The chain carries TRBV19 and TRBJ2-2, with a weak D call TRBD1 (5 bases). V shed 4 bases and J shed 2 bases, with 11 bases lying between them. Germline-derived CDR1 and CDR2 are LNHDA and SQIVND (reference sequence). This CDR3 is 15 amino acids long. DNA for the CDR3: TGTGCCAGTAGTAACAGACAGAAAAACACCGGGGAGCTGTTTTTT. This translates into CASSNRQKNTGELFF.

A remark on this clone: The sample holds other DNA sequences that translate to the same CDR3. The chain carries TRBV6-1 and TRBJ1-1; D is perhaps TRBD1 (6 bases). There are 15 residues in the CDR3. Trimming left V 2 bases short and J 1 base short, with 11 bases between. In germline, CDR1 is MNHNS, CDR2 SASEGT. CDR3 sequence (DNA): TGTGCCAGCAGTGAACCAGGACAGCAGAACACTGAAGCTTTCTTT. Residues: CASSEPGQQNTEAFF.

In this sample, this clone turned up a few times. The CDR3 loop reads CASSFQAGNNEQFF. DNA of the CDR3: TGTGCCAGCAGTTTCCAAGCGGGGAACAATGAGCAGTTCTTC. This chain uses TRBV5-4 with TRBJ2-1, with 7 bases fitting TRBD2. This CDR3 is 14 amino acids long. Germline CDR1 is SGHNT and CDR2 is YYREEE (reference sequence). V gave up 5 bases and J gave up 5 bases; unmatched junction bases: 7. Full variable domain (missing parts from reference TRBV5-4 and TRBJ2-1): ETGVTQSPTHLIKTRGQQVTLRCSSQSGHNTVSWYQQALGQGPQFIFQYYREEENGRGNFPPRFSGLQFPNYSSELNVNALELDDSALYLCASSFQAGNNEQFFGPGTRLTVL.